A single sample gave rise to the 20 T cell receptor beta chains below, sequenced in a study of blood T cell repertoires in COVID-19. Libraries were prepared by immunoSEQ multiplex PCR; TCRdb keeps only in-frame clonotypes and omits some of them. The data show about 320,000 clones, 85% seen once. Sequenced sample: PBMCs or T cells enriched from blood (not recorded which). The receptors were gathered from a woman aged 25 to 39 who had been exposed to COVID-19.

This chain connects TRBV27 to TRBJ2-3; D is undetermined. This CDR3 spans 13 amino acids. Germline V gives CDR1 MNHEY, CDR2 SMNVEV (reference sequence). The V and J ends lost 5 bases and 9 bases respectively, with 15 bases between them. The CDR3 DNA sequence: TGTGCCAGCAGTCCAAACCGGGTCGTCACGCAGTATTTT. Protein: CASSPNRVVTQYF.

The chain couples TRBV28 to TRBJ2-7, with 8 bases lining up with TRBD2. The V segment lost 6 bases and the J segment 3 bases; nucleotides outside the gene matches: 7. The CDR3 length is 14 residues. Germline V gives CDR1 MDHEN, CDR2 SYDVKM. The CDR3 DNA reads as TGTGCCAGCAGCCCGGGGGGGGCAAACTACGAGCAGTACTTC. Its protein is CASSPGGANYEQYF.

This chain connects TRBV2 to TRBJ1-4; D remains ambiguous. The CDR3 loop spans 16 amino acids. CDR1 and CDR2 (germline): SNHLY, FYNNEI. V lost 3 bases, J lost 7 bases, and 18 bases lay in between. The CDR3 loop reads CASSDLWSQGSEKLFF. For the CDR3, the DNA is TGTGCCAGCAGTGATCTATGGTCGCAAGGGAGTGAAAAACTGTTTTTT.

The chain employs TRBV5-4 and TRBJ2-7; D is perhaps TRBD1 (5 bases). V lost 4 bases, J lost 2 bases, and 16 bases lay in between. The CDR3 runs 15 residues. Germline V gene data show CDR1 as SGHNT and CDR2 as YYREEE (reference sequence). CDR3 loop: CASSPVGVSPYEQYF. CDR3 coding DNA: TGTGCCAGCAGCCCCGTAGGGGTAAGCCCCTACGAGCAGTACTTC. Drawing the rest from reference TRBV5-4 and TRBJ2-7, the complete variable domain is ETGVTQSPTHLIKTRGQQVTLRCSSQSGHNTVSWYQQALGQGPQFIFQYYREEENGRGNFPPRFSGLQFPNYSSELNVNALELDDSALYLCASSPVGVSPYEQYFGPGTRLTVT.

This clone occurred once. J is TRBJ2-7 and V is TRBV2, with TRBD1 as a possible D gene (5 bases). This CDR3 contains 13 residues. CDR1 and CDR2 (germline): SNHLY, FYNNEI. V lost 9 bases and J lost 1, with 13 bases in between. This CDR3 is CASSLTDSYEQYF. CDR3 bases: TGTGCCAGTTCGTTGACAGATTCCTACGAGCAGTACTTC.

This clone was observed a handful of times. The chain recombines TRBV4-1 with TRBJ2-1; 8 bases agree with TRBD2. The CDR3 is made up of 16 amino acids. From germline, CDR1 is MGHRA and CDR2 YSYEKL. The ends lost 0 bases at V and 8 bases at J; junction bases unmatched: 9. CDR3 in DNA: TGCGCCAGCAGCCAAGAGGGGCCTAGCGGGTCGGATGAGCAGTTCTTC. Translating it yields CASSQEGPSGSDEQFF.

This clone is medium-sized. The chain couples TRBV4-1 to TRBJ2-7; 7 bases map to TRBD2. The germline V gene has CDR1 MGHRA and CDR2 YSYEKL. This CDR3 has 16 amino acids. V shed 0 bases and J 3 bases; nucleotides not matched to a gene: 8. The chain's CDR3 is CASSQDDASGLYEQYF. The CDR3 nucleotides are TGCGCCAGCAGCCAAGATGACGCTAGCGGACTCTACGAGCAGTACTTC.

Written as DNA, the CDR3 is TGTGCCTGGGGAGTTGGACATTATAGCAATCAGCCCCAGCATTTT. Protein sequence: CAWGVGHYSNQPQHF. The chain recombines TRBV30 with TRBJ1-5; D might be TRBD1 (5 bases). V lost 5 bases to trimming and J lost 0 bases, with 14 bases between them. CDR1 is GTSNPN and CDR2 is SVGIG in the germline V gene (reference sequence). The CDR3 loop spans 15 amino acids.

The chain recombines TRBV4-3 with TRBJ2-2; D ambiguous. Trimming left V 0 bases short and J 6 bases short, with 8 bases between. Germline V gene sequence: CDR1 LGHNA, CDR2 YSLEER. The CDR3 runs to 14 residues. The CDR3 reads CASSQDVAAGELFF. The CDR3 DNA reads as TGCGCCAGCAGCCAAGATGTCGCGGCCGGGGAGCTGTTTTTT.

Only a few counts were recorded for this clone. The CDR3 DNA follows: TGTGCCAGCAGCCAAGGCGGACTAGCCGGGCACTCTTTCTCCTACAATGAGCAGTTCTTC. It yields the protein CASSQGGLAGHSFSYNEQFF. This sequence joins TRBV3-1 (or the pseudogene TRBV3-2) and TRBJ2-1; TRBD2 matches at 8 bases. The CDR3 totals 20 residues. Losses at the gene ends were 1 base for V and 0 bases for J; bases not matched to a gene: 14. In germline, CDR1 is LGHDT, CDR2 YNNKEL (reference sequence).

The chain couples TRBV2 to TRBJ2-3; 7 bases fit TRBD2. Germline V gene sequence: CDR1 SNHLY, CDR2 FYNNEI. After removal of 2 bases from V and 1 base from J, the junction contained 3 bases not matched to a gene. This CDR3 region has 15 residues. CDR3 sequence (DNA): TGTGCCAGCAGTGAAATGGCGGGGGGCACAGATACGCAGTATTTT. This gives the protein CASSEMAGGTDTQYF.

The rearrangement links TRBV3-1 (or the pseudogene TRBV3-2) to TRBJ1-3, with D maybe TRBD1 (5 bases). CDR3 length: 15 residues. V was shortened by 1 base and J by 8 bases, with 15 bases between the two germline ends. Germline lookup yields CDR1 LGHDT and CDR2 YNNKEL (reference sequence). The CDR3 loop reads CASSQVRRLGDTIYF. The CDR3 nucleotides are TGTGCCAGCAGCCAAGTCAGACGGTTAGGGGACACCATATATTTT.

This clone was recorded at least ten times. The chain has TRBV30 and TRBJ2-1, with D maybe TRBD2 (7 bases). This CDR3 has 16 residues. Trimming shortened V by 0 bases and J by 7 bases, and 19 bases separated the two germline ends. Looked up from germline, CDR1 is GTSNPN and CDR2 is SVGIG (reference sequence). The CDR3 DNA follows: TGTGCCTGGAGTGTAACGAGGAGGGGGGGCCGAAATGAGCAGTTCTTC. Translating gives CAWSVTRRGGRNEQFF.

The sample holds many counts of this clone. CDR3 sequence reads: CASSLDRTSGLNEQFF. The DNA of the CDR3 is TGTGCCAGCAGCTTAGATAGGACTAGTGGTTTAAATGAGCAGTTCTTC. The chain has TRBV7-2 and TRBJ2-1; 7 bases map to TRBD2. CDR3 length: 16 amino acids. Germline CDR1 is SGHTA and CDR2 is FQGNSA. Unmatched junction bases numbered 10, after V lost 1 base and J lost 7 bases.

The chain joins TRBV5-1 to TRBJ2-6; D unclear. The CDR3 loop spans 16 amino acids. Per germline, CDR1 SGHRS and CDR2 YFSETQ. V lost 2 bases to trimming and J lost 0 bases, with 9 bases between them. CDR3 sequence reads: CASSLGGISGANVLTF. CDR3 DNA sequence: TGCGCCAGCAGCTTAGGCGGAATCTCTGGGGCCAACGTCCTGACTTTC.

The rearrangement uses TRBV7-3 and TRBJ1-6; a possible D gene is TRBD1 (6 bases). Germline V CDR1 and CDR2: SGHTA, FQGTGA. This CDR3 is 14 amino acids long. V was clipped by 6 bases and J by 7 bases, with 13 bases between them. The CDR3 DNA reads TGTGCCAGCAGGGGTGACAGGACAAATTCACCCCTCCACTTT. Translated: CASRGDRTNSPLHF.

This chain's CDR3 is CAWQARGGRSGYTF. Here the CDR3 DNA reads TGTGCCTGGCAGGCGCGGGGGGGAAGGAGTGGCTACACCTTC. The chain links TRBV30 to TRBJ1-2, with D maybe TRBD1 (5 bases). Germline CDR1 and CDR2: GTSNPN and SVGIG (reference sequence). V shed 5 bases and J shed 7 bases, with 20 bases lying between them. The CDR3 contains 14 residues. Full variable domain (missing parts from reference TRBV30 and TRBJ1-2): SQTIHQWPATLVQPVGSPLSLECTVEGTSNPNLYWYRQAAGRGLQLLFYSVGIGQISSEVPQNLSASRPQDRQFILSSKKLLLSDSGFYLCAWQARGGRSGYTFGSGTRLTVV.

The chain recombines TRBV5-5 with TRBJ2-7; possibly TRBD1 for D (5 bases). This CDR3 contains 14 residues. Germline CDR1 and CDR2: SGHKS and YYEKEE (reference sequence). V shed 1 base and J shed 3 bases, with 11 bases lying between them. The CDR3: CASSLQGDVYEQYF. The DNA for the CDR3 is TGTGCCAGCAGCTTGCAAGGGGATGTCTACGAGCAGTACTTC. The complete variable domain, with remaining parts taken from reference TRBV5-5 and TRBJ2-7, reads DAGVTQSPTHLIKTRGQQVTLRCSPISGHKSVSWYQQVLGQGPQFIFQYYEKEERGRGNFPDRFSARQFPNYSSELNVNALLLGDSALYLCASSLQGDVYEQYFGPGTRLTVT.

The rearrangement uses TRBV28 and TRBJ2-7; 16 bases agree with TRBD2. Germline CDR1 and CDR2: MDHEN and SYDVKM. V lost 6 bases and J lost 13; bases outside the gene matches: 18. This CDR3 is 17 amino acids long. As DNA, the CDR3 is TGTGCCAGCAGCCGAGGGACTAGCGGGAGGGCAAATATAGGTCCCTACTTC. Translation: CASSRGTSGRANIGPYF.

The rearrangement links TRBV7-9 to TRBJ2-3; 8 bases are a match to TRBD1. Germline V lookup: CDR1 SEHNR, CDR2 FQNEAQ (reference sequence). V lost 5 bases to trimming and J lost 2 bases; unmatched junction nucleotides: 6. The CDR3 consists of 15 residues. The CDR3 DNA follows: TGTGCCAGCAGCAGACAGGGGCCCTTCACAGATACGCAGTATTTT. Residues: CASSRQGPFTDTQYF.